This T cell receptor beta chain was sequenced during a study of shared clonotypes between healthy human individuals. This clone was counted once. No antigen is known for it. Whole-study results and caveats: Rarefaction showed that sequencing of sorted subsets was incomplete (despite large depth).

Profiling relied on immunoSEQ multiplex PCR, and the TCRdb table lists in-frame clones only, not all of them. The sample holds about 960,000 clones, 76% seen once. Germline V gene lookup returns CDR1 SGHTA and CDR2 FQGNSA. The ends were cut back, 1 base at V and 8 bases at J, with 11 bases in the middle. CDR3 length: 13 residues. This clonotype was obtained from a young man in good health. The rearrangement links TRBV7-2 to TRBJ1-2, with no clear D. Sequencing input: memory CD4+ T cells sorted from blood. Described subset: CD45RA-negative fraction. CDR3 in amino acids: CASSLGPNGGYTF. The CDR3 DNA reads TGTGCCAGCAGCTTAGGTCCCAACGGGGGCTACACCTTC.